This T cell receptor beta chain was identified in a study of regulatory dendritic cells for organ transplantation. The CDR3 runs to 15 residues. CDR1 is MNHEY and CDR2 is SVGAGI in the germline V gene. J was trimmed by 2 bases and V by 6 bases; bases with no gene match: 6. Remarks on this clone: Its antigen is not known.

Only in-frame clones appear in the TCRdb table, and some are missing; sequencing was by immunoSEQ multiplex PCR. The table shows roughly 27,000 clones, with approximately 82% occurring only once. Study-level points and caveats: Alloreactive memory CD8+ T cell pools varied considerably between individuals. Naive CD4+ and CD8+ repertoires were highly diverse; memory CD8+ was most oligoclonal. Regulatory dendritic cells appeared to expand memory CD8+ clones less than mature ones.

Sequencing was carried out using naive CD8+ T cells from blood. The subset: CD45RA+ naive T cells. The chain recombines TRBV6-5 with TRBJ2-3; 9 bases are shared with TRBD2. The source is a human donor in good health. The CDR3 protein is CASSSAGGPTDTQYF. In DNA, the CDR3 is TGTGCCAGCAGCAGTGCGGGGGGGCCCACAGATACGCAGTATTTT.